This TCR beta chain was profiled in a study of T-cell memory formation after mild COVID-19. Study background: The study found TCR clusters largely donor specific.

Remarks on this clonotype: Its antigen is currently unknown.

TCRdb reprocessed the 5' RACE reads via MiXCR and lists one record per CDR3 protein. The table records approximately 350,000 distinct CDR3 sequences, under 15% of them present only once. Study-level findings and limits: Pre-infection memory already had some responding clones, implying cross-reactive memory joined.

This receptor was taken from a man between 18 and 29 years old who had mild COVID-19 (a few samples of this study predate the infection). Cell type and time point are not known. What was sequenced was PBMCs or a T cell subset sorted from them (not recorded which).

In DNA form, the CDR3 reads TGTGCCAGCAGTCTCGAACGGTTCAATCAGCCCCAGCATTTT. Its translation is CASSLERFNQPQHF. The chain combines TRBV27 with TRBJ1-5; D is unclear. Germline values: CDR1 MNHEY, CDR2 SMNVEV (reference sequence). The CDR3 is made up of 14 amino acids. V lost 5 bases and J lost 3, with 11 bases in between.